These T cell receptor beta chains were read from a single sample in a study of blood T cell repertoires in COVID-19. Sequencing was performed with immunoSEQ multiplex PCR; in TCRdb, only in-frame clones are kept and a portion is missing. The sample holds 110,000 to 150,000 clones; around 90% are singletons and the top ten take 1.5% to 2%. Sequences were obtained from peripheral blood. The source is a woman aged 45 to 65 with acute or convalescent COVID-19. The conserved cysteine and the conserved F or W are not part of the CDR3 here. The order of the fields is J gene, V gene, CDR3 protein.

>TRBJ2-7|TRBV23-1
ASSQSSGAASYEQY
>TRBJ2-1|TRBV12-3/TRBV12-4
ASSLDSPQEQF
>TRBJ1-6|TRBV7-2
ASSLDVGSSYNSPLH
>TRBJ2-5|TRBV7-8
ASSRSYETQY
>TRBJ2-1|TRBV7-7
ASSPLRTTGAGGNEQF
>TRBJ2-1|TRBV25-1
ASSSPTGYNEQF
>TRBJ2-7|TRBV12-5
ASGWSVTSYEQY
>TRBJ2-3|TRBV6-2/TRBV6-3
ASSYELANTDTQY
>TRBJ1-6|TRBV15
ATSPDQGANSPLH
>TRBJ1-5|TRBV30
AWSMRGGNQPQH
>TRBJ1-1|TRBV12-3/TRBV12-4
ASSQEGYTEAF
>TRBJ2-1|TRBV19
ASSISGSSYNEQF
>TRBJ1-6|TRBV5-5
ASKSDRNGPLSPLH
>TRBJ1-3|TRBV9
ASSSQVTQGNTIY
>TRBJ2-5|TRBV7-2
ASSFPGQRGRETQY
>TRBJ1-4|TRBV9
ASSSQGKGNEKLF
>TRBJ2-7|TRBV4-1
ASSQEGPSGLPYEQY
>TRBJ1-1|TRBV7-2
ASSRDRGEEAF
>TRBJ1-1|TRBV3-1/TRBV3-2
ASSRGNGEAF
>TRBJ1-2|TRBV24-1
ATSDLFPDGYT